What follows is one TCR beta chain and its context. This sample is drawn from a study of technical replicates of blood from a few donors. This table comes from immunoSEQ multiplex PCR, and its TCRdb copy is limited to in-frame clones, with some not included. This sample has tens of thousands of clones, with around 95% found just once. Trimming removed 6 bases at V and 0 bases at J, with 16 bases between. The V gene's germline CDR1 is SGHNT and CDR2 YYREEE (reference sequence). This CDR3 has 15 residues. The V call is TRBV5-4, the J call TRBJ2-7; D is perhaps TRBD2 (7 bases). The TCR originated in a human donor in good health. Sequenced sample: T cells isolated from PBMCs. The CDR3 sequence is CASNIGGGSSYEQYF. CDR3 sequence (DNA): TGTGCCAGCAATATCGGGGGCGGGAGCTCCTACGAGCAGTACTTC.